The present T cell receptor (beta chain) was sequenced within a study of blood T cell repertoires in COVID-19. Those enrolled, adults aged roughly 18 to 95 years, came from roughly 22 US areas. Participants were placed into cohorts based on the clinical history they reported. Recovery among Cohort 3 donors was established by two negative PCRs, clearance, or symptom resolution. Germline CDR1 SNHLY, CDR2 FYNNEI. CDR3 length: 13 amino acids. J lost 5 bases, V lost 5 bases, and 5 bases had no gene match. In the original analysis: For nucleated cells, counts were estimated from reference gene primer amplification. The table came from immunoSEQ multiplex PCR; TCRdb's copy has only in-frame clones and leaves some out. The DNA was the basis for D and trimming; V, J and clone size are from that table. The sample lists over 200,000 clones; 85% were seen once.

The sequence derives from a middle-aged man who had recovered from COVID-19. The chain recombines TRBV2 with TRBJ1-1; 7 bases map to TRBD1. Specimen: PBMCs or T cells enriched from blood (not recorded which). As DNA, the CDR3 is TGTGCCAGCAGTCGACAGGGACAGACTGAAGCTTTCTTT. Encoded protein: CASSRQGQTEAFF.